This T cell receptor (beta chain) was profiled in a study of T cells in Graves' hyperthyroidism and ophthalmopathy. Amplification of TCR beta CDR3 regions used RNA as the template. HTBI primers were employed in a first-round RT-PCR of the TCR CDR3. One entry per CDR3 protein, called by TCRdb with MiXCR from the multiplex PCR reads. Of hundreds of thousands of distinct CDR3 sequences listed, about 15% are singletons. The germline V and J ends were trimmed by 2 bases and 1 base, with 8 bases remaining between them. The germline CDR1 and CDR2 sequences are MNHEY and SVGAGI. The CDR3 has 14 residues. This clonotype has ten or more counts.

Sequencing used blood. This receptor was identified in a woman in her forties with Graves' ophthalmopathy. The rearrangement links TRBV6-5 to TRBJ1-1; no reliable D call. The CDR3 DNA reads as TGTGCCAGCAGTTACACCCCAGGGAACACTGAAGCTTTCTTT. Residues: CASSYTPGNTEAFF.